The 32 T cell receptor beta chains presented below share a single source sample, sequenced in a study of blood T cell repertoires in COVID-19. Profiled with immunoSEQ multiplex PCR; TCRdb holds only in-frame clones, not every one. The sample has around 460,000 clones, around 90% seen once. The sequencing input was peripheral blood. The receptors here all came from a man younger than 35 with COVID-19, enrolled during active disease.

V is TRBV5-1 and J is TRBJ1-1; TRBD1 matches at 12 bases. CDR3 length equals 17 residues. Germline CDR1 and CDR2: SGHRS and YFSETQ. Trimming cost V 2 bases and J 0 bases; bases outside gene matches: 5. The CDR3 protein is CASSLGTGGTLNTEAFF. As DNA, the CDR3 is TGCGCCAGCAGCTTAGGGACAGGGGGCACCTTGAACACTGAAGCTTTCTTT. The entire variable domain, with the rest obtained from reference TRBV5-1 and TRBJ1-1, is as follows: KAGVTQTPRYLIKTRGQQVTLSCSPISGHRSVSWYQQTPGQGLQFLFEYFSETQRNKGNFPGRFSGRQFSNSRSEMNVSTLELGDSALYLCASSLGTGGTLNTEAFFGQGTRLTVV.

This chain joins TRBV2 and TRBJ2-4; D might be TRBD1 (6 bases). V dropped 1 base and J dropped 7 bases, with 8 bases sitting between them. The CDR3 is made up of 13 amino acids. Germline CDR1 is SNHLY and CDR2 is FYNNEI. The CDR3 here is CASSEGGPNIQYF. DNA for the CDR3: TGTGCCAGCAGTGAAGGGGGGCCGAACATTCAGTACTTC.

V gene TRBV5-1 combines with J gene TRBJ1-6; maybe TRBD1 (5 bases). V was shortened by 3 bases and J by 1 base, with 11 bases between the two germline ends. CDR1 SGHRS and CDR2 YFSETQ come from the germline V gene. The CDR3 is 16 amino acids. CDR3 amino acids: CASSWGLLSYNSPLHF. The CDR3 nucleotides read TGCGCCAGCAGCTGGGGACTTCTTTCCTATAATTCACCCCTCCACTTT. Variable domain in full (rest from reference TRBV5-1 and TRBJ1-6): KAGVTQTPRYLIKTRGQQVTLSCSPISGHRSVSWYQQTPGQGLQFLFEYFSETQRNKGNFPGRFSGRQFSNSRSEMNVSTLELGDSALYLCASSWGLLSYNSPLHFGNGTRLTVT.

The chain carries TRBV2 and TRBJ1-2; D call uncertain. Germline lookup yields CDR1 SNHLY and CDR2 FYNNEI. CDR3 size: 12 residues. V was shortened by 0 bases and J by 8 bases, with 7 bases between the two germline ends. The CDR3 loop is CASSEARKGYTF. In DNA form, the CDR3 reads TGTGCCAGCAGTGAAGCGCGGAAGGGCTACACCTTC.

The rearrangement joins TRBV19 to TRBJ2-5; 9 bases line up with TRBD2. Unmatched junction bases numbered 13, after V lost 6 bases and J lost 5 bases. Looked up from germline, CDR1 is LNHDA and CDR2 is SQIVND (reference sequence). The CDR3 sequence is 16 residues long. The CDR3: CASSPWAGGPGETQYF. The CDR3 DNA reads TGTGCCAGTAGCCCCTGGGCGGGAGGGCCCGGGGAGACCCAGTACTTC.

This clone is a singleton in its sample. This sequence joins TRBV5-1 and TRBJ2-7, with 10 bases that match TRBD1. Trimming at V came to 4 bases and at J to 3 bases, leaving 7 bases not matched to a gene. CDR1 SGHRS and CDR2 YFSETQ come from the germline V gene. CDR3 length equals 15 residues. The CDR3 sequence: CASSPRQGAFYEQYF. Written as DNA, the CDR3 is TGCGCCAGCAGCCCACGACAGGGGGCATTCTACGAGCAGTACTTC. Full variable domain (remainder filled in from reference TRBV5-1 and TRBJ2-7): KAGVTQTPRYLIKTRGQQVTLSCSPISGHRSVSWYQQTPGQGLQFLFEYFSETQRNKGNFPGRFSGRQFSNSRSEMNVSTLELGDSALYLCASSPRQGAFYEQYFGPGTRLTVT.

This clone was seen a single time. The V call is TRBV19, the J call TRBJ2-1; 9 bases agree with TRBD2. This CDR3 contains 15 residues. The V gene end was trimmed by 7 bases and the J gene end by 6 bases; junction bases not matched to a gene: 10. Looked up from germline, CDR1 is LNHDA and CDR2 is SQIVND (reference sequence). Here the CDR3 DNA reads TGTGCCAGTACCCCTAGCGGGACTATTCCCAATGAGCAGTTCTTC. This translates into CASTPSGTIPNEQFF.

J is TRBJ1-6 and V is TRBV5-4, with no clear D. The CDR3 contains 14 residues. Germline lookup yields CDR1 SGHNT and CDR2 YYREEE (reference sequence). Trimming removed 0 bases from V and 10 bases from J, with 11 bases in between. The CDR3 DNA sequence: TGTGCCAGCAGCTTGGACCGTGAGGCCTCACCCCTCCACTTT. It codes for CASSLDREASPLHF.

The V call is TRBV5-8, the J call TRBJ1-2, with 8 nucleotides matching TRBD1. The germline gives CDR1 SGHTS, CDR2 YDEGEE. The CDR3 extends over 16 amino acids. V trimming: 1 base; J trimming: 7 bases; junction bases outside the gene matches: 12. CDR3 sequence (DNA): TGTGCCAGCAGCTTGAGTCGTCGGACAGGGTTTAGTGGCTACACCTTC. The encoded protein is CASSLSRRTGFSGYTF. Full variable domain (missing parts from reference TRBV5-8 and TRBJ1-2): EAGVTQSPTHLIKTRGQQATLRCSPISGHTSVYWYQQALGLGLQFLLWYDEGEERNRGNFPPRFSGRQFPNYSSELNVNALELEDSALYLCASSLSRRTGFSGYTFGSGTRLTVV.

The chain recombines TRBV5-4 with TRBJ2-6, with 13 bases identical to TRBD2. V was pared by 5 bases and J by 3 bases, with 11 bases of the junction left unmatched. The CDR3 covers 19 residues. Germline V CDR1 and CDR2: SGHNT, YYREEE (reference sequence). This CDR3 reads CASSAPGLAGIGGANVLTF. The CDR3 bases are TGTGCCAGCAGTGCACCGGGACTAGCGGGAATTGGTGGGGCCAACGTCCTGACTTTC.

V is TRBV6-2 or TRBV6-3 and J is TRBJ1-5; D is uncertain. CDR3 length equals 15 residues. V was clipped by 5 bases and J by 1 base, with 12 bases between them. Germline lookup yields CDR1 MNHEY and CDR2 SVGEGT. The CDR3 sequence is CASSPLTASNQPQHF. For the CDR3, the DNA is TGTGCCAGCAGTCCACTCACCGCCAGCAATCAGCCCCAGCATTTT.

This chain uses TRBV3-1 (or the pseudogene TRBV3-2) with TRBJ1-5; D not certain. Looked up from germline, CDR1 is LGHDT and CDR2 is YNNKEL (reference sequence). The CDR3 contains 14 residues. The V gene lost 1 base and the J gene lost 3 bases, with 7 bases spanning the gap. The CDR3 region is CASSQAAANQPQHF. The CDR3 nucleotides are TGTGCCAGCAGCCAAGCGGCGGCCAATCAGCCCCAGCATTTT.

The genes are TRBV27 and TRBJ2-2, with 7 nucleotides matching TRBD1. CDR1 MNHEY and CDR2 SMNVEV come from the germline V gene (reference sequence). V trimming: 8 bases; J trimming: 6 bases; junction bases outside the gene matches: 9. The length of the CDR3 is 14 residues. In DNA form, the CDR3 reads TGTGCCAGCCGTCGACAGGGATATTCCGGGGAGCTGTTTTTT. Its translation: CASRRQGYSGELFF.

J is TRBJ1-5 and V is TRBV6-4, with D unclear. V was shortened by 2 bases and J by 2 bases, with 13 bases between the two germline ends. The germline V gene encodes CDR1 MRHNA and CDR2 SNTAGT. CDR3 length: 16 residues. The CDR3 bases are TGTGCCAGCAGTGACCCCATTAGCAATGGCAATCAGCCCCAGCATTTT. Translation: CASSDPISNGNQPQHF.

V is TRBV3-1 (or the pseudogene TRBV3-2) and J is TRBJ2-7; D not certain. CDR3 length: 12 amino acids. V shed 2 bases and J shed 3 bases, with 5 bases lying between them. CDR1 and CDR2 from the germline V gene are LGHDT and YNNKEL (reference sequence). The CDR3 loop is CASSQTVYEQYF. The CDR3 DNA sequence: TGTGCCAGCAGCCAAACGGTCTACGAGCAGTACTTC.

Here the CDR3 reads CASSFSGSTNEQFF. CDR3 DNA sequence: TGTGCCAGCAGTTTTAGCGGGAGTACGAATGAGCAGTTCTTC. The V gene is TRBV28, the J gene TRBJ2-1, with 9 bases matching TRBD2. This CDR3 contains 14 residues. V was pared by 3 bases and J by 7 bases, with 4 bases of the junction left unmatched. Per the germline V gene, CDR1 is MDHEN and CDR2 is SYDVKM.

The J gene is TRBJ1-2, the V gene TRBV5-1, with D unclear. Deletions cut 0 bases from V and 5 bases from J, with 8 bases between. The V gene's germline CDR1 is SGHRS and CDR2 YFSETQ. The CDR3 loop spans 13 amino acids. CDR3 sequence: CASSLAVNYGYTF. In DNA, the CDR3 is TGCGCCAGCAGCTTGGCCGTTAATTATGGCTACACCTTC.

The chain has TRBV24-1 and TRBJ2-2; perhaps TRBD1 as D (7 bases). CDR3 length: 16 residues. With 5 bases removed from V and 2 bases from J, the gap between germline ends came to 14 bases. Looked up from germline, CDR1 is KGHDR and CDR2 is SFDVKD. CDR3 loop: CATSGGGTDNTGELFF. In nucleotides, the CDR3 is TGTGCCACCAGTGGAGGGGGGACAGATAACACCGGGGAGCTGTTTTTT.

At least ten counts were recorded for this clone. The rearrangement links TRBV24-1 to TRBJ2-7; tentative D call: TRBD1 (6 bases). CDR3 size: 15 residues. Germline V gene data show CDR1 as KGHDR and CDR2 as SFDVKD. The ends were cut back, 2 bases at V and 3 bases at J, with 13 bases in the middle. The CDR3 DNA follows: TGTGCCACCAGTGATTCGACAGGTACCCTCTACGAGCAGTACTTC. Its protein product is CATSDSTGTLYEQYF.

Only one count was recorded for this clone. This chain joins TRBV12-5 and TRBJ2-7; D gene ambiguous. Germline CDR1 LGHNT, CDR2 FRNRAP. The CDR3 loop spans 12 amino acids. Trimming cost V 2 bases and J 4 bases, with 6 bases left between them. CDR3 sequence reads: CASGLQWYEQYF. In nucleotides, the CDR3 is TGTGCTAGTGGTTTGCAGTGGTACGAGCAGTACTTC.

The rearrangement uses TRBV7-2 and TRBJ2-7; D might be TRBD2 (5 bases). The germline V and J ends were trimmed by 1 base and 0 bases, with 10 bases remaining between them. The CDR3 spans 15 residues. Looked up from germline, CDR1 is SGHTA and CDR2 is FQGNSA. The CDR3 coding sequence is TGTGCCAGCAGCTTAGATACCGGGATCTCCTACGAGCAGTACTTC. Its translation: CASSLDTGISYEQYF.

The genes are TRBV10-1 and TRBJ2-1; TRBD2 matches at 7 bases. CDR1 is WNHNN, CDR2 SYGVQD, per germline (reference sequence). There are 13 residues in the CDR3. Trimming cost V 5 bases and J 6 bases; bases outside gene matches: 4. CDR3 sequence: CASSSGNINEQFF. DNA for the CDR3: TGCGCCAGCAGTAGCGGGAATATCAATGAGCAGTTCTTC.

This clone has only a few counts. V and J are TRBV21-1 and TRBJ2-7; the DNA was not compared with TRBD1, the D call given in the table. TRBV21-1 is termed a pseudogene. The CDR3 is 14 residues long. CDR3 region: CASSKVTYSYEQYF. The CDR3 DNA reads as TGTGCCAGCAGCAAAGTTACCTACAGCTACGAGCAGTACTTC.

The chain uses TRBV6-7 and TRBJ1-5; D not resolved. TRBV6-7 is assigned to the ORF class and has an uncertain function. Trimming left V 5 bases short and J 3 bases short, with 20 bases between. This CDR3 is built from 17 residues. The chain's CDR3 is CASSTRTDGRNNQPQHF. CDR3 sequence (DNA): TGTGCCAGCAGTACTAGGACCGACGGAAGGAACAATCAGCCCCAGCATTTT.

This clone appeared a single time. CDR3 nucleotide sequence: TGTGCCATCAGTCGGGGTGTCCAAGGTAATGAGCAGTTCTTC. Its translation is CAISRGVQGNEQFF. V and J are TRBV10-3 and TRBJ2-1; possible D gene TRBD2, 5 bases. V lost 5 bases and J 7 bases, leaving 15 bases between the germline ends. Germline CDR1 and CDR2: ENHRY and SYGVKD. The CDR3 runs 14 residues.

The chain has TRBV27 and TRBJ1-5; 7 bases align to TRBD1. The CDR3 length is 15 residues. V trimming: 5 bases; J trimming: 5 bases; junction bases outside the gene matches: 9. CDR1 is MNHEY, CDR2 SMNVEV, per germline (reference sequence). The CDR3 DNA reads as TGTGCCAGCAGTGCCGGGACAGAAGGTTATCAGCCCCAGCATTTT. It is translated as CASSAGTEGYQPQHF.

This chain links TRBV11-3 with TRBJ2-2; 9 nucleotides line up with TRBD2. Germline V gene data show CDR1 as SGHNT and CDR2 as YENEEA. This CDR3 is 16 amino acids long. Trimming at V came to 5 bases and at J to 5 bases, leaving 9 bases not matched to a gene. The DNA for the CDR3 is TGTGCCAGCAGCCAGGGGGGACTAGCTGTTACCGGGGAGCTGTTTTTT. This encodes CASSQGGLAVTGELFF.

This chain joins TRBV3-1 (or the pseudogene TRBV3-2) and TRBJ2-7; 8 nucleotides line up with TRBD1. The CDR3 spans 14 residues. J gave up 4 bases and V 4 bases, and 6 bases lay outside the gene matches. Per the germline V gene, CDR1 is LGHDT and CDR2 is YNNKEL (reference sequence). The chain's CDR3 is CASSPRGTGYEQYF. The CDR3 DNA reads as TGTGCCAGCAGCCCTCGAGGGACAGGTTACGAGCAGTACTTC.

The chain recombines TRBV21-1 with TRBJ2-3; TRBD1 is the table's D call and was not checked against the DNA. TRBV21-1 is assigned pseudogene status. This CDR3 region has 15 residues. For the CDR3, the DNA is TGTGCCAGCAGCAAACCCGACAGGGACACAGATACGCAGTATTTT. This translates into CASSKPDRDTDTQYF.

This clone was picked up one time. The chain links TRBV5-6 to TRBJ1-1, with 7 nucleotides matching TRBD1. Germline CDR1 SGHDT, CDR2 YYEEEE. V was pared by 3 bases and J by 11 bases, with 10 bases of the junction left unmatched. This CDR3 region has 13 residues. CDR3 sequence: CASSSGTEYLAFF. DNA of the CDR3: TGTGCCAGCAGCTCCGGGACAGAGTACTTGGCTTTCTTT.

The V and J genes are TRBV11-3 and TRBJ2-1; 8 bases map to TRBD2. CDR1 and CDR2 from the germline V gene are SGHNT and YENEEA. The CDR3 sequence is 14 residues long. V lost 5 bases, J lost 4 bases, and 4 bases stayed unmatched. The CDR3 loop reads CASSPGGVYNEQFF. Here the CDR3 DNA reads TGTGCCAGCAGCCCGGGGGGGGTATACAATGAGCAGTTCTTC. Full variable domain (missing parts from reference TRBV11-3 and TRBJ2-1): EAGVVQSPRYKIIEKKQPVAFWCNPISGHNTLYWYLQNLGQGPELLIRYENEEAVDDSQLPKDRFSAERLKGVDSTLKIQPAELGDSAVYLCASSPGGVYNEQFFGPGTRLTVL.

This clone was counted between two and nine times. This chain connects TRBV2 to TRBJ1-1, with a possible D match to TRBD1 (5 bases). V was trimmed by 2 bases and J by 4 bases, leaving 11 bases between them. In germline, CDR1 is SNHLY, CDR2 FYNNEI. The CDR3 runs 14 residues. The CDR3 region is CASSEQAGSTEAFF. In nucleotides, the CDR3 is TGTGCCAGCAGTGAACAGGCAGGGTCCACTGAAGCTTTCTTT. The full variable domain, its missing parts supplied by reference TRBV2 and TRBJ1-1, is EPEVTQTPSHQVTQMGQEVILRCVPISNHLYFYWYRQILGQKVEFLVSFYNNEISEKSEIFDDQFSVERPDGSNFTLKIRSTKLEDSAMYFCASSEQAGSTEAFFGQGTRLTVV.